Below are 3 T cell receptor beta chains sequenced from a single sample in a study of blood T cell repertoires in COVID-19. Sequenced by immunoSEQ multiplex PCR; TCRdb stores in-frame clones only, minus some. The data contain fewer than 350,000 clones, around 90% of them singletons. The sequencing sample was made of PBMCs or T cells enriched from blood (not recorded which). Source of these receptors: a woman in her 40s who had recovered from COVID-19.

This sequence joins TRBV12-3 or TRBV12-4 and TRBJ1-2; D ambiguous. V was cut by 5 bases and J by 4 bases, with 8 bases left in between. This CDR3 comprises 12 residues. CDR3 nucleotide sequence: TGTGCCAGCAGTCCGGGATCCTATGGCTACACCTTC. It yields the protein CASSPGSYGYTF.

As concerns this clone: This same CDR3 is encoded by further DNA sequences in the sample. The rearrangement joins TRBV6-2 or TRBV6-3 to TRBJ2-7; TRBD1 matches at 7 bases. Germline V lookup: CDR1 MNHEY, CDR2 SVGEGT. With V trimmed by 6 bases and J by 4 bases, 3 bases remained unmatched. This CDR3 has 12 residues. CDR3 amino acids: CASSRGQYEQYF. CDR3 sequence (DNA): TGTGCCAGCAGCCGGGGACAGTACGAGCAGTACTTC.

The V call is TRBV2, the J call TRBJ2-7; 8 nucleotides agree with TRBD2. CDR1 is SNHLY and CDR2 is FYNNEI in the germline V gene. The CDR3 runs to 17 residues. J lost 2 bases, V lost 5 bases, and 14 bases had no gene match. The DNA of the CDR3 is TGTGCCAGCAGTAAAGGCCCGGGCGGGAGGCCCCCCTACGAGCAGTACTTC. Translation: CASSKGPGGRPPYEQYF.